This is a list of T cell receptor beta chains from one sample in a study of identical twins. TCRdb reanalysed the 5' RACE reads using MiXCR and keeps one entry per CDR3 protein. The data contain 250,000 to 300,000 distinct CDR3 sequences, over 8.5% of them singletons. In addition, the sample was reused for a study of yellow fever vaccine responses in identical twins.

The specimen sequenced was CD8+ T cells sorted from blood. These receptors were taken from a woman aged 18-35 years in good health. The conserved cysteine and the conserved F or W are not part of the CDR3 here. Fields, in order: J gene, V gene, clone size, CDR3 length, CDR3 protein. Some rows mark clone size as missing; the rest say once, few, many or name a class of expanded clone.

J: TRBJ2-1
V: TRBV18
size: NA
length: 17
CDR3: ASSPERDTYLSSYNEQF

J: TRBJ2-2
V: TRBV6-6
size: NA
length: 10
CDR3: ASEWGTGELF

J: TRBJ2-1
V: TRBV7-9
size: many
length: 14
CDR3: ASSLTSGPAYNEQF

J: TRBJ2-7
V: TRBV7-6
size: NA
length: 12
CDR3: ASSLGDYSYEQY

J: TRBJ2-1
V: TRBV29-1
size: many
length: 14
CDR3: SVIGTGTGHYNEQF

J: TRBJ2-7
V: TRBV3-1
size: NA
length: 15
CDR3: ASCPKKSAGGTYEQY

J: TRBJ2-7
V: TRBV28
size: many
length: 12
CDR3: ASSLYLGPYEQY

J: TRBJ2-5
V: TRBV9
size: many
length: 13
CDR3: ASSVAWGNQETQY

J: TRBJ2-5
V: TRBV6-1
size: few
length: 14
CDR3: ASSVSGTGRRETQY

J: TRBJ1-5
V: TRBV27
size: few
length: 10
CDR3: ASSLPGGLQH

J: TRBJ2-5
V: TRBV29-1
size: NA
length: 11
CDR3: SATQGNQETQY

J: TRBJ2-2
V: TRBV20-1
size: NA
length: 18
CDR3: SAVRRDSGWWGGDTGELF

J: TRBJ2-7
V: TRBV5-1
size: NA
length: 14
CDR3: ASSHKGMGTSYEQY

J: TRBJ2-7
V: TRBV20-1
size: NA
length: 13
CDR3: SARSLAGDYYEQY

J: TRBJ2-1
V: TRBV4-3
size: many
length: 13
CDR3: ASSQVRGSYNEQF

J: TRBJ1-2
V: TRBV4-1
size: NA
length: 13
CDR3: ASSQDAGINYGYT

J: TRBJ2-1
V: TRBV7-9
size: many
length: 13
CDR3: ASSPDWASYNEQF

J: TRBJ2-1
V: TRBV20-1
size: NA
length: 16
CDR3: WGRAPGLAGGISNEQF

J: TRBJ2-7
V: TRBV20-1
size: NA
length: 10
CDR3: SAIDQGNEQY

J: TRBJ2-1
V: TRBV27
size: many
length: 13
CDR3: ASSFRTSVNNEQF

J: TRBJ2-2
V: TRBV11-2
size: many
length: 11
CDR3: ASSPSATGELF

J: TRBJ2-7
V: TRBV25-1
size: NA
length: 13
CDR3: ASSEKEGPAYEQY

J: TRBJ2-2
V: TRBV9
size: few
length: 13
CDR3: ASSVGPGWAGELF

J: TRBJ2-5
V: TRBV4-1
size: few
length: 15
CDR3: ASSQNEGRPYQETQY

J: TRBJ2-5
V: TRBV18
size: NA
length: 13
CDR3: ASSPDFGEAETQY

J: TRBJ2-1
V: TRBV20-1
size: few
length: 11
CDR3: SARLAAAYEQF

J: TRBJ2-1
V: TRBV29-1
size: few
length: 11
CDR3: NVDFQTSGEQF

J: TRBJ1-1
V: TRBV12-3/TRBV12-4
size: many
length: 10
CDR3: ASSSGNTEAF

J: TRBJ2-1
V: TRBV5-1
size: NA
length: 15
CDR3: ASSVTSGGGTYNEQF

J: TRBJ2-1
V: TRBV7-9
size: many
length: 14
CDR3: ASSSLSGRAGNEQF

J: TRBJ2-7
V: TRBV11-2
size: few
length: 11
CDR3: ASSFWTTYEQY

J: TRBJ1-2
V: TRBV20-1
size: NA
length: 12
CDR3: SARDRGGYYGYT

J: TRBJ1-6
V: TRBV12-3/TRBV12-4
size: many
length: 13
CDR3: ASSTPQGKNSPLH

J: TRBJ2-7
V: TRBV20-1
size: NA
length: 12
CDR3: SARDPDRAYEQY

J: TRBJ2-5
V: TRBV5-1
size: many
length: 12
CDR3: ASSTTGGEETQY

J: TRBJ1-3
V: TRBV4-3
size: few
length: 13
CDR3: ASSQDGVSGNTIY

J: TRBJ2-3
V: TRBV5-6
size: many
length: 12
CDR3: ASSEGGHSDTQY

J: TRBJ2-5
V: TRBV29-1
size: NA
length: 12
CDR3: SDVGTGGFKTQY

J: TRBJ1-6
V: TRBV25-1
size: many
length: 12
CDR3: ASSDRQGIRPLH

J: TRBJ2-3
V: TRBV5-4
size: NA
length: 12
CDR3: ASSLYGFTDTQY

J: TRBJ2-3
V: TRBV11-2
size: many
length: 13
CDR3: ASSFAGRDGDTQY

J: TRBJ1-2
V: TRBV19
size: few
length: 13
CDR3: ASRRLGHANYGYT

J: TRBJ2-7
V: TRBV7-9
size: many
length: 12
CDR3: ASSSGDYNDEQY

J: TRBJ2-7
V: TRBV5-1
size: few
length: 14
CDR3: ASSPGTGGLSYEQY

J: TRBJ1-1
V: TRBV6-5
size: few
length: 12
CDR3: ASSSSGGGTEAF

J: TRBJ1-6
V: TRBV20-1
size: NA
length: 11
CDR3: SARQEIGSPLH

J: TRBJ2-7
V: TRBV5-1
size: many
length: 13
CDR3: ASSPSQGASYEQY

J: TRBJ2-7
V: TRBV7-9
size: many
length: 12
CDR3: ASSIGQGANEQY

J: TRBJ2-4
V: TRBV5-6
size: NA
length: 14
CDR3: ASSPDYRYPKNIQY

J: TRBJ2-5
V: TRBV12-3/TRBV12-4
size: many
length: 12
CDR3: ASSLGLAAETQY

J: TRBJ2-5
V: TRBV11-1
size: NA
length: 13
CDR3: ASSQSPQGLETQY

J: TRBJ2-7
V: TRBV7-2
size: few
length: 13
CDR3: ASSWIRGGGNEQY

J: TRBJ2-3
V: TRBV4-3
size: few
length: 15
CDR3: ASSQEGLAASTDTQY

J: TRBJ2-7
V: TRBV12-3/TRBV12-4
size: NA
length: 12
CDR3: ASSFNREYHEQY

J: TRBJ2-7
V: TRBV28
size: few
length: 16
CDR3: ASSPDPWTSGSSYEQY

J: TRBJ2-7
V: TRBV7-9
size: NA
length: 12
CDR3: ASSDRRGPYEQY

J: TRBJ2-5
V: TRBV4-3
size: many
length: 12
CDR3: ASSQVAGRETQY

J: TRBJ2-7
V: TRBV5-6
size: NA
length: 12
CDR3: ASSELAGDDEQY

J: TRBJ2-1
V: TRBV5-8
size: few
length: 13
CDR3: ASSWEGLAGNEQF

J: TRBJ2-7
V: TRBV28
size: NA
length: 11
CDR3: ASSSTSYYEQY